One and the same sample provided the 30 T cell receptor beta chains below, sequenced in a study of cytomegalovirus exposure and HLA in healthy donors. The PCR was carried out with 60 Vbeta primers and 13 Jbeta primers. Profiled with immunoSEQ multiplex PCR; TCRdb holds only in-frame clones, not every one. The sample totals 50,000 to 70,000 clones. Specimen: PBMCs. These receptors were taken from a woman between 18 and 29 years old in good health and CMV-seronegative.

V is TRBV29-1 and J is TRBJ2-1; 7 bases map to TRBD2. Germline V gene data show CDR1 as SQVTM and CDR2 as ANQGSEA. This CDR3 has 14 amino acids. The ends lost 4 bases at V and 3 bases at J; junction bases unmatched: 6. The CDR3 protein is CSVAGGGLYNEQFF. The CDR3 nucleotides read TGCAGCGTTGCCGGCGGGGGTCTCTACAATGAGCAGTTCTTC.

The chain links TRBV6-4 to TRBJ2-5; possibly TRBD2 for D (5 bases). Trimming removed 3 bases at V and 4 bases at J, with 9 bases between. Germline lookup yields CDR1 MRHNA and CDR2 SNTAGT. The CDR3 is 13 residues long. The CDR3 bases are TGTGCCAGCAGTGAGGGAGAGCGAGAGACCCAGTACTTC. It yields the protein CASSEGERETQYF.

Details on this clone: This sample includes further DNA sequences coding for the same CDR3. This chain uses TRBV29-1 with TRBJ1-1; D remains unclear. V was shortened by 5 bases and J by 0 bases, with 7 bases between the two germline ends. CDR1 and CDR2 from the germline V gene are SQVTM and ANQGSEA. The CDR3 totals 12 residues. The CDR3 bases are TGCAGCGTTCGCGGATTGAACACTGAAGCTTTCTTT. Protein: CSVRGLNTEAFF.

The V gene is TRBV4-2, the J gene TRBJ2-7; D is possibly TRBD1 (6 bases). Looked up from germline, CDR1 is LGHNA and CDR2 is YNFKEQ. The CDR3 is 18 amino acids. V lost 0 bases and J 3 bases, leaving 21 bases between the germline ends. CDR3 amino acids: CASSQEGWTDPTNYEQYF. The CDR3 nucleotides are TGTGCCAGCAGCCAAGAAGGATGGACAGACCCTACTAACTACGAGCAGTACTTC.

This sequence joins TRBV6-6 and TRBJ2-3; 8 nucleotides agree with TRBD2. The CDR3 covers 14 residues. CDR1 and CDR2 (germline): MNHNY, SVGAGI (reference sequence). Germline trimming cut 6 bases from V and 2 bases from J; bases unmatched to any gene: 4. The CDR3 is CASRGLANTDTQYF. The CDR3 DNA is TGTGCCAGCAGAGGACTAGCCAACACAGATACGCAGTATTTT.

The chain joins TRBV9 to TRBJ1-1; TRBD1 agrees at 8 bases. J gave up 5 bases and V 0 bases, and 18 bases lay outside the gene matches. Looked up from germline, CDR1 is SGDLS and CDR2 is YYNGEE. The CDR3 has 19 residues. The CDR3 region has the DNA TGTGCCAGCAGCGTAGGGCGGGGGCAGGGGGCGGGATGGGGGACTGAAGCTTTCTTT. Its translation is CASSVGRGQGAGWGTEAFF.

The gene calls are TRBV19 and TRBJ1-2, with TRBD1 identical over 10 bases. The trim removed 9 bases at V and 5 bases at J, leaving 3 bases unmatched. The CDR3 runs 12 residues. CDR1 and CDR2 from the germline V gene are LNHDA and SQIVND (reference sequence). CDR3: CASTGQGYGYTF. Here the CDR3 DNA reads TGTGCCAGCACGGGACAGGGGTATGGCTACACCTTC.

The V and J genes are TRBV6-4 and TRBJ1-1; D not resolved. Germline V gene data show CDR1 as MRHNA and CDR2 as SNTAGT. Trimming left V 4 bases short and J 2 bases short, with 8 bases between. CDR3 length: 13 residues. This CDR3 is CASSVRDNTEAFF. The CDR3 DNA is TGTGCCAGCAGTGTTCGGGATAACACTGAAGCTTTCTTT.

V is TRBV18 and J is TRBJ2-1, with D possibly TRBD2 on 6 matching bases. Germline V lookup: CDR1 KGHSH, CDR2 LQKENI. This CDR3 has 13 amino acids. Trimming pared 6 bases from V and 6 bases from J, leaving 12 bases between. The CDR3 bases are TGTGCCAGCTCCCTCCTGGGGGGCAATGAGCAGTTCTTC. It translates to CASSLLGGNEQFF.

The chain carries TRBV6-6 and TRBJ1-1, with D possibly being TRBD1 (6 bases). The CDR3 has 14 amino acids. Trimming cost V 2 bases and J 1 base, with 8 bases left between them. The germline V gene has CDR1 MNHNY and CDR2 SVGAGI (reference sequence). CDR3 sequence (DNA): TGTGCCAGCAGTTACCCAGGGGCGAACACTGAAGCTTTCTTT. The encoded protein is CASSYPGANTEAFF.

The J gene is TRBJ2-1, the V gene TRBV19, with a tentative D call TRBD1 (7 bases). The CDR3 is made up of 14 amino acids. CDR1 LNHDA and CDR2 SQIVND come from the germline V gene (reference sequence). V was clipped by 3 bases and J by 5 bases, with 11 bases between them. CDR3 nucleotide sequence: TGTGCCAGTAGTATCAGGGGGGAGAACAATGAGCAGTTCTTC. Translated: CASSIRGENNEQFF.

The chain couples TRBV9 to TRBJ2-3, with 10 bases lining up with TRBD2. CDR3 length: 14 amino acids. From germline, CDR1 is SGDLS and CDR2 YYNGEE. J was trimmed by 6 bases and V by 3 bases; bases with no gene match: 4. CDR3 in amino acids: CASSGGLADDTQYF. Written as DNA, the CDR3 is TGTGCCAGCAGCGGCGGACTAGCGGATGATACGCAGTATTTT.

The CDR3 is CASSVQGAKGNTIYF. Written as DNA, the CDR3 is TGTGCCAGCAGTGTACAGGGGGCAAAGGGAAACACCATATATTTT. This chain uses TRBV6-1 with TRBJ1-3; TRBD1 aligns across 9 bases. CDR3 length equals 15 residues. The junction had 5 bases not matched to a gene; V was cut back by 4 bases and J by 4 bases. The germline gives CDR1 MNHNS, CDR2 SASEGT.

The V call is TRBV5-1, the J call TRBJ1-2; 8 bases match TRBD1. V shed 2 bases, J shed 8 bases, and the junction held 8 bases outside the gene matches. The length of the CDR3 is 14 residues. Looked up from germline, CDR1 is SGHRS and CDR2 is YFSETQ. The CDR3 reads CASSLLTGGSGYTF. CDR3 coding DNA: TGCGCCAGCAGCTTACTCACAGGGGGGAGCGGCTACACCTTC.

The rearrangement uses TRBV7-9 and TRBJ1-1; no reliable D call. CDR1 and CDR2 from the germline V gene are SEHNR and FQNEAQ (reference sequence). The CDR3 is 13 amino acids. The V end lost 3 bases, the J end lost 0 bases, and 5 bases lay between the germline ends. DNA of the CDR3: TGTGCCAGCAGCTTCCCGGTGAACACTGAAGCTTTCTTT. Translated, it gives CASSFPVNTEAFF.

J is TRBJ1-1 and V is TRBV4-1, with 7 bases aligning to TRBD1. Looked up from germline, CDR1 is MGHRA and CDR2 is YSYEKL. Losses at the gene ends were 3 bases for V and 3 bases for J; bases not matched to a gene: 10. The CDR3 length is 16 residues. The CDR3 region has the DNA TGCGCCAGCAGCCAGACCGGGAGGGGGCTGTACACTGAAGCTTTCTTT. Protein: CASSQTGRGLYTEAFF.

The chain couples TRBV30 to TRBJ1-4, with D unresolved. The V and J ends lost 5 bases and 3 bases respectively, with 4 bases between them. This CDR3 is 11 amino acids long. Germline-derived CDR1 and CDR2 are GTSNPN and SVGIG (reference sequence). Here the CDR3 DNA reads TGTGCCTGGGAGGCTAATGAAAAACTGTTTTTT. Residues: CAWEANEKLFF.

The CDR3 sequence: CASSSLPRDTQYF. DNA for the CDR3: TGTGCCAGCTCAAGCCTCCCGAGAGATACGCAGTATTTT. V and J are TRBV18 and TRBJ2-3; D not resolved. V lost 5 bases, J lost 5 bases, and 11 bases lay in between. This CDR3 is built from 13 residues. Per the germline V gene, CDR1 is KGHSH and CDR2 is LQKENI.

The V call is TRBV5-1, the J call TRBJ2-1; TRBD1 might be the D (6 bases). The CDR3 extends over 15 amino acids. V was shortened by 4 bases and J by 10 bases, with 21 bases between the two germline ends. Germline V gives CDR1 SGHRS, CDR2 YFSETQ. The CDR3 DNA is TGCGCCAGCAGCCGACAGGATTCGGGTTCGGCGGAGCAGTTCTTC. Translating it yields CASSRQDSGSAEQFF.

This chain connects TRBV10-1 to TRBJ1-5; D is unclear. Looked up from germline, CDR1 is WNHNN and CDR2 is SYGVQD (reference sequence). The CDR3 extends over 17 amino acids. Trimming stripped 6 bases from V and 3 bases from J, with 21 bases between. The CDR3 sequence: CASSEAALGGINQPQHF. The CDR3 DNA sequence: TGCGCCAGCAGCGAGGCAGCTCTTGGAGGGATCAATCAGCCCCAGCATTTT.

This chain links TRBV19 with TRBJ2-7; D possibly corresponds to TRBD1 (6 bases). Germline CDR1 reads LNHDA; CDR2 reads SQIVND (reference sequence). CDR3 length: 16 amino acids. V shed 1 base and J shed 4 bases, with 17 bases lying between them. CDR3 in amino acids: CASSIGAGAWDYEQYF. The CDR3 DNA follows: TGTGCCAGTAGTATAGGGGCAGGGGCTTGGGATTACGAGCAGTACTTC. Variable domain in full (rest from reference TRBV19 and TRBJ2-7): DGGITQSPKYLFRKEGQNVTLSCEQNLNHDAMYWYRQDPGQGLRLIYYSQIVNDFQKGDIAEGYSVSREKKESFPLTVTSAQKNPTAFYLCASSIGAGAWDYEQYFGPGTRLTVT.

The J gene is TRBJ1-3, the V gene TRBV7-2; perhaps TRBD1 as D (5 bases). CDR1 SGHTA and CDR2 FQGNSA come from the germline V gene. There are 18 residues in the CDR3. The V gene lost 6 bases and the J gene lost 0 bases, with 21 bases spanning the gap. In DNA form, the CDR3 reads TGTGCCAGCAGTCCCTATAGAGGCAGGGTCAGCTCTGGAAACACCATATATTTT. It codes for CASSPYRGRVSSGNTIYF.

The chain recombines TRBV25-1 with TRBJ2-5; TRBD2 aligns across 13 bases. V trimming: 3 bases; J trimming: 5 bases; junction bases outside the gene matches: 9. Germline V CDR1 and CDR2: MGHDK, SYGVNS. This CDR3 has 17 residues. CDR3 nucleotide sequence: TGTGCCAGCAGTGACGGACTAGCGGGGGAGACAAGGGAGACCCAGTACTTC. It is translated as CASSDGLAGETRETQYF.

V usage is TRBV6-5 and J usage is TRBJ1-1, with 9 bases matching TRBD1. The V segment lost 2 bases and the J segment 8 bases; nucleotides outside the gene matches: 0. From germline, CDR1 is MNHEY and CDR2 SVGAGI. The CDR3 covers 12 residues. CDR3 loop: CASSYGTGEAFF. As DNA, the CDR3 is TGTGCCAGCAGTTACGGGACAGGGGAAGCTTTCTTT.

V usage is TRBV6-1 and J usage is TRBJ1-2; tentative D call: TRBD1 (5 bases). Looked up from germline, CDR1 is MNHNS and CDR2 is SASEGT. V lost 6 bases and J 5 bases, leaving 13 bases between the germline ends. This CDR3 has 13 residues. The DNA for the CDR3 is TGTGCCAGCAGCGCCAGGGCGGGGTATGGCTACACCTTC. Translating it yields CASSARAGYGYTF.

This rearrangement joins TRBV5-1 to TRBJ1-1; possible D gene TRBD1, 5 bases. V lost 4 bases and J lost 1, with 8 bases in between. The length of the CDR3 is 13 residues. Germline CDR1 SGHRS, CDR2 YFSETQ. The CDR3: CASSQTGNTEAFF. Written as DNA, the CDR3 is TGCGCCAGCAGCCAAACAGGGAACACTGAAGCTTTCTTT.

The CDR3 reads CASSFQGLYQETQYF. The CDR3 DNA follows: TGCGCCAGCAGCTTCCAGGGATTGTACCAAGAGACCCAGTACTTC. The gene calls are TRBV5-1 and TRBJ2-5; weak D call: TRBD1 (5 bases). This CDR3 is 15 amino acids long. Germline CDR1 and CDR2: SGHRS and YFSETQ. Trimming removed 2 bases from V and 0 bases from J, with 11 bases in between.

The rearrangement joins TRBV7-8 to TRBJ2-7; 10 bases align to TRBD1. V trimming: 4 bases; J trimming: 8 bases; junction bases outside the gene matches: 8. The CDR3 loop spans 14 amino acids. Germline CDR1 and CDR2: SGHVS and FQNEAQ. The CDR3 here is CASSSSLDRGKQYF. The CDR3, as DNA: TGTGCCAGCAGCTCCAGCCTGGACAGGGGGAAGCAGTACTTC.

The J gene is TRBJ2-1, the V gene TRBV19; 9 nucleotides agree with TRBD1. Germline assignment: CDR1 LNHDA and CDR2 SQIVND (reference sequence). J lost 4 bases, V lost 7 bases, and 11 bases had no gene match. This CDR3 comprises 16 residues. In DNA form, the CDR3 reads TGTGCCAGTAAAACGCAATCGGGACAGGGATACAATGAGCAGTTCTTC. Its protein is CASKTQSGQGYNEQFF.

V usage is TRBV18 and J usage is TRBJ2-1, with 7 bases identical to TRBD2. V was pared by 3 bases and J by 7 bases, with 3 bases of the junction left unmatched. The CDR3 is made up of 13 amino acids. Germline CDR1 and CDR2: KGHSH and LQKENI. The CDR3 protein is CASSPGGRNEQFF. In nucleotides, the CDR3 is TGTGCCAGCTCACCGGGAGGGCGGAATGAGCAGTTCTTC.